One sample yielded the 14 T cell receptor beta chains listed below, sequenced in a study of T cells after yellow fever vaccination. TCRdb fed the 5' RACE reads into MiXCR, producing one record per CDR3 protein. In the table there are hundreds of thousands of distinct CDR3 sequences, 8.7% of which are singletons. The source material was PBMCs, sampled on the day of the first yellow fever vaccination. The source is a man younger than 30 who received the YFV17D yellow fever vaccine.

This clonotype appeared a few times. The CDR3: CSVVRGQETQYF. In nucleotides, the CDR3 is TGCAGCGTTGTCCGGGGTCAAGAGACCCAGTACTTC. The chain joins TRBV29-1 to TRBJ2-5, with D possibly TRBD2 on 5 matching bases. Germline loops: CDR1 SQVTM, CDR2 ANQGSEA. The V end was cut by 4 bases, the J end by 2 bases, with 8 bases between. The length of the CDR3 is 12 residues.

The table lists this clonotype with many counts. The chain uses TRBV9 and TRBJ1-1; a weak D match, TRBD1 (5 bases). CDR3 length: 15 residues. Germline V gene sequence: CDR1 SGDLS, CDR2 YYNGEE. Trimming shortened V by 0 bases and J by 1 base, and 10 bases separated the two germline ends. The CDR3 loop is CASSVDWGGNTEAFF. The CDR3 DNA sequence: TGTGCCAGCAGCGTAGATTGGGGGGGGAACACTGAAGCTTTCTTT.

The V call is TRBV6-1, the J call TRBJ2-1; TRBD1 is a possible D gene (6 bases). This CDR3 region has 14 residues. From germline, CDR1 is MNHNS and CDR2 SASEGT. V was clipped by 3 bases and J by 5 bases, with 11 bases between them. This chain's CDR3 is CASSEGARHNEQFF. CDR3 in DNA: TGTGCCAGCAGTGAGGGGGCTCGGCACAATGAGCAGTTCTTC.

The V call is TRBV18, the J call TRBJ1-5, with TRBD1 identical over 11 bases. CDR3 length: 16 residues. Germline V gene lookup returns CDR1 KGHSH and CDR2 LQKENI. Trimming took 4 bases from V and 6 from J; bases not matched to a gene: 8. The CDR3 spells CASSLTDRGHSQPQHF. DNA for the CDR3: TGTGCCAGCTCACTTACGGACAGGGGGCATAGTCAGCCCCAGCATTTT.

The CDR3 sequence is CASSQETGLAGGMWTQYF. CDR3 nucleotide sequence: TGCGCCAGCAGCCAGGAAACTGGACTAGCGGGGGGGATGTGGACCCAGTACTTC. V usage is TRBV4-3 and J usage is TRBJ2-5, with TRBD2 matching over 15 bases. This CDR3 is built from 18 residues. V lost 3 bases and J lost 7; bases outside the gene matches: 12. Germline CDR1 is LGHNA and CDR2 is YSLEER.

In its sample, this clonotype was seen a few times. This rearrangement joins TRBV25-1 to TRBJ2-6; 9 nucleotides agree with TRBD1. The V and J ends lost 6 bases and 1 base, in that order; junction bases with no gene match: 10. CDR3 size: 18 residues. CDR1 and CDR2 from the germline V gene are MGHDK and SYGVNS. CDR3 nucleotides: TGTGCCAGCAGGACCGGGACAGGGAGGATGTCTGGGGCCAACGTCCTGACTTTC. Protein product: CASRTGTGRMSGANVLTF.

This rearrangement joins TRBV27 to TRBJ2-3, with D possibly being TRBD1 (6 bases). CDR3 length equals 18 residues. CDR1 is MNHEY and CDR2 is SMNVEV in the germline V gene (reference sequence). The V and J ends lost 1 base and 2 bases respectively, with 19 bases between them. The CDR3 DNA sequence: TGTGCCAGCAGTTTATTTCCCCTTAGGCAGGGGTACACAGATACGCAGTATTTT. Translated: CASSLFPLRQGYTDTQYF.

This clonotype was observed a handful of times. This chain joins TRBV6-2 or TRBV6-3 and TRBJ1-6, with D possibly matching TRBD1 (5 bases). With 10 bases removed from V and 3 bases from J, the gap between germline ends came to 16 bases. This CDR3 spans 15 amino acids. Germline V lookup: CDR1 MNHEY, CDR2 SVGEGT. In DNA form, the CDR3 reads TGTGCCACCTCGCACAGGCCTGGCTATAATTCACCCCTCCACTTT. As protein: CATSHRPGYNSPLHF.

This clonotype has more than one count but fewer than ten. The chain joins TRBV12-3 or TRBV12-4 to TRBJ2-5; D is undetermined. The CDR3 contains 13 residues. V was cut by 8 bases and J by 2 bases, with 12 bases left in between. The CDR3 DNA reads TGTGCCAGCGCCGGCAGCAGACAAGAGACCCAGTACTTC. Amino acids: CASAGSRQETQYF.

V usage is TRBV7-9 and J usage is TRBJ1-1; no reliable D call. The CDR3 is 14 residues long. Looked up from germline, CDR1 is SEHNR and CDR2 is FQNEAQ (reference sequence). V was shortened by 3 bases and J by 7 bases, with 15 bases between the two germline ends. CDR3 sequence reads: CASSFSATSGEAFF. CDR3 nucleotide sequence: TGTGCCAGCAGCTTCTCGGCCACTTCGGGTGAAGCTTTCTTT.

The CDR3 bases are TGTGCCACCAGTGCCAACCGGGGGGAGCTGTTTTTT. Translation gives CATSANRGELFF. The chain combines TRBV24-1 with TRBJ2-2; unclear D gene. The V end was cut by 5 bases, the J end by 8 bases, with 8 bases between. The CDR3 covers 12 residues. The V gene's germline CDR1 is KGHDR and CDR2 SFDVKD.

This clonotype has at least ten counts. CDR3 region: CASRSGTNTEAFF. In DNA, the CDR3 is TGTGCCAGCAGGAGTGGGACGAACACTGAAGCTTTCTTT. The genes are TRBV12-3 or TRBV12-4 and TRBJ1-1; weak D call: TRBD1 (5 bases). Trimming pared 6 bases from V and 1 base from J, leaving 9 bases between. This CDR3 is 13 amino acids long.

The chain carries TRBV24-1 and TRBJ2-3; TRBD2 might be the D (6 bases). Germline V lookup: CDR1 KGHDR, CDR2 SFDVKD. The CDR3 covers 15 residues. The ends were cut back, 4 bases at V and 5 bases at J, with 15 bases in the middle. The CDR3 sequence: CATSETDGGGDTQYF. CDR3 nucleotides: TGTGCCACCAGTGAAACTGACGGGGGAGGAGATACGCAGTATTTT.

There are a few counts of this clonotype. The V call is TRBV12-3 or TRBV12-4, the J call TRBJ2-5, with D tentatively TRBD2 (5 bases). The germline V and J ends were trimmed by 5 bases and 5 bases, with 12 bases remaining between them. This CDR3 is 13 amino acids long. The CDR3 DNA reads TGTGCCAGCAGTCAGAGGGAACGCGAGACCCAGTACTTC. This gives the protein CASSQRERETQYF.